These 27 T cell receptor beta chains were all obtained from the same sample, sequenced in a study of regulatory T cells in long-lasting Graves disease. Library construction for TCR beta used iRepertoire HTBI primers and Arm-PCR of CDR3 regions. TCRdb used MiXCR to reprocess the multiplex PCR reads, holding one entry per CDR3 protein. Of some 600,000 distinct CDR3 sequences listed, about 16% are singletons. Described time point: newly diagnosed GD, antithyroid drugs for less than 3 months. The TCR library was made from RNA extracted from PBMCs. These data were also filed under a second study, of T cells in Graves' hyperthyroidism and ophthalmopathy.

The material was peripheral blood mononuclear cells (PBMCs), obtained at new diagnosis, from a patient treated with antithyroid drugs. The receptors originated from a man between 18 and 35 years old with Graves disease.

This clonotype was counted ten times or more. The rearrangement links TRBV11-2 to TRBJ2-7; D might be TRBD2 (6 bases). The V end lost 3 bases, the J end lost 3 bases, and 9 bases lay between the germline ends. CDR3 size: 13 residues. CDR1 and CDR2 from the germline V gene are SGHAT and FQNNGV. This CDR3 reads CASSFAGNYEQYF. CDR3 DNA: TGTGCCAGCAGCTTTGCGGGGAACTACGAGCAGTACTTC.

Only a few counts were recorded for this clonotype. V usage is TRBV20-1 and J usage is TRBJ2-7, with TRBD2 as a possible D gene (5 bases). CDR1 is DFQATT and CDR2 is SNEGSKA in the germline V gene (reference sequence). This CDR3 contains 14 residues. The V and J ends lost 0 bases and 5 bases respectively, with 14 bases between them. The CDR3 nucleotides read TGCAGTGCTAGAGATCTAGGGAATAGCGACGAGCAGTACTTC. Translating it yields CSARDLGNSDEQYF.

The chain employs TRBV2 and TRBJ1-5; 8 bases map to TRBD1. J gave up 5 bases and V 6 bases, and 3 bases lay outside the gene matches. Germline V gene lookup returns CDR1 SNHLY and CDR2 FYNNEI. There are 13 residues in the CDR3. The CDR3 sequence: CASRGTGYQPQHF. CDR3 sequence (DNA): TGTGCCAGCAGGGGGACAGGCTATCAGCCCCAGCATTTT.

CDR3 in DNA: TGTGCCAGCAGCGCAGGCACCGGGACCCTAGACCTAGCCAAAAACATTCAGTACTTC. It translates to CASSAGTGTLDLAKNIQYF. The chain employs TRBV9 and TRBJ2-4, with D perhaps matching TRBD1 or TRBD2 (5 bases each). Germline V CDR1 and CDR2: SGDLS, YYNGEE. V was cut by 3 bases and J by 0 bases, with 22 bases left in between. This CDR3 comprises 19 residues.

Ten or more counts support this clonotype. CDR3 bases: TGCGCCAGCAGCTTGGTGGGGACAGGGGACGAGCAGTACTTC. It yields the protein CASSLVGTGDEQYF. The chain combines TRBV5-1 with TRBJ2-7; 10 nucleotides match TRBD1. Trimming cost V 0 bases and J 5 bases; bases outside gene matches: 2. This CDR3 region has 14 residues. From germline, CDR1 is SGHRS and CDR2 YFSETQ.

This chain links TRBV19 with TRBJ2-1; the match to TRBD2 covers 12 bases. Per germline, CDR1 LNHDA and CDR2 SQIVND (reference sequence). J lost 5 bases, V lost 6 bases, and 8 bases had no gene match. This CDR3 is 16 amino acids long. CDR3 sequence reads: CASRILAGGPNNEQFF. The CDR3 coding sequence is TGTGCCAGTAGGATCCTAGCGGGAGGGCCTAACAATGAGCAGTTCTTC.

The rearrangement joins TRBV2 to TRBJ1-5; the match to TRBD1 covers 8 bases. The DNA end is a closer match to TRBJ2-3, so the J assignment may be wrong. The CDR3 has 14 amino acids. From germline, CDR1 is SNHLY and CDR2 FYNNEI. This CDR3 reads CASSGTGSNQPQYF. DNA for the CDR3: TGTGCCAGCAGCGGGACAGGTAGCAATCAGCCCCAGTATTTT.

Points on this clonotype: At one of its ends the junction is not consistent with the germline gene, which may arise from a read error. V gene TRBV9 combines with J gene TRBJ1-5; tentative D call: TRBD1 (5 bases). CDR1 is SGDLS, CDR2 YYNGEE, per germline. The CDR3 spans 16 residues. The CDR3 DNA sequence: TGCGCCAGCAGCCAAGAGGGGAGGGCTAGCAATCAGCCCCAGCATTTT. It translates to CASSQEGRASNQPQHF.

This clonotype was counted many times. The junction shows a germline mismatch at one end, possibly a read error. This CDR3 reads CASSPRLAAEIF. In nucleotides, the CDR3 is TGTGCCAGCAGCCCCCGACTAGCGGCGGAGATCTTC. This chain uses TRBV7-9 with TRBJ2-1, with 9 bases aligning to TRBD2. The CDR3 consists of 12 residues. Per germline, CDR1 SEHNR and CDR2 FQNEAQ (reference sequence).

In this sample, this clonotype turned up a few times. The J gene is TRBJ2-2, the V gene TRBV10-3; 8 positions match TRBD2. Germline CDR1 ENHRY, CDR2 SYGVKD. Germline trimming cut 3 bases from V and 3 bases from J; bases unmatched to any gene: 6. This CDR3 comprises 16 residues. CDR3 sequence reads: CAISDGREGYTGELFF. The CDR3 coding sequence is TGTGCCATCAGTGATGGTCGGGAGGGATACACCGGGGAGCTGTTTTTT.

The chain employs TRBV20-1 and TRBJ2-7; tentatively, D is TRBD1 (6 bases). The germline V and J ends were trimmed by 0 bases and 5 bases, with 17 bases remaining between them. CDR1 and CDR2 from the germline V gene are DFQATT and SNEGSKA (reference sequence). The CDR3 is made up of 15 amino acids. The DNA for the CDR3 is TGCAGTGCTAGAGATTATGCAGGGGTATCAAACGAGCAGTACTTC. Translating it yields CSARDYAGVSNEQYF.

This clonotype was counted at least ten times. The CDR3 reads CASSPLDSFQETQYF. The CDR3 nucleotides are TGTGCCAGCAGCCCCCTGGACAGTTTTCAAGAGACCCAGTACTTC. The V gene is TRBV3-1, the J gene TRBJ2-5; a weak D match, TRBD1 (6 bases). The CDR3 loop spans 15 amino acids. Germline V lookup: CDR1 LGHDT, CDR2 YNNKEL (reference sequence). V was shortened by 4 bases and J by 2 bases, with 14 bases between the two germline ends.

This clonotype has only a few counts. This chain joins TRBV5-5 and TRBJ1-2, with D maybe TRBD1 (5 bases). CDR3 size: 15 residues. The V gene lost 4 bases and the J gene lost 4 bases, with 17 bases spanning the gap. Germline CDR1 SGHKS, CDR2 YYEKEE (reference sequence). Written as DNA, the CDR3 is TGTGCCAGCAGCCCCGGCCCCGGAGGGGTCTATGGCTACACCTTC. Protein product: CASSPGPGGVYGYTF.

Many counts were recorded for this clonotype. V and J are TRBV30 and TRBJ2-1, with 12 bases matching TRBD1. Germline V gene lookup returns CDR1 GTSNPN and CDR2 SVGIG (reference sequence). V lost 2 bases and J lost 9; bases outside the gene matches: 8. The CDR3 loop spans 15 amino acids. The CDR3, as DNA: TGTGCCTGGAGTCCAATGGGACAGGGGGCGAGTGAGCAGTTCTTC. It encodes CAWSPMGQGASEQFF.

Turning to this clonotype: A much larger clone differs by one base, so this may be a read error. V usage is TRBV6-5 and J usage is TRBJ2-5; D is possibly TRBD1 (5 bases). CDR1 and CDR2 from the germline V gene are MNHEY and SVGAGI. With 0 bases removed from V and 5 bases from J, the gap between germline ends came to 16 bases. CDR3 length equals 16 residues. The CDR3 loop reads CASSYSARVIVETQYF. The CDR3 coding sequence is TGTGCCAGCAGTTACTCCGCCAGGGTTATCGTGGAGACCCAGTACTTC.

This clonotype was recorded many times. The chain employs TRBV2 and TRBJ2-7, with 11 bases aligning to TRBD2. CDR1 is SNHLY, CDR2 FYNNEI, per germline. CDR3 length: 13 residues. After removal of 8 bases from V and 4 bases from J, the junction contained 4 bases not matched to a gene. CDR3 sequence (DNA): TGTGCCAGCGCGGGACTAGCGGAATACGAGCAGTACTTC. Translating it yields CASAGLAEYEQYF. Combining the CDR3 with reference TRBV2 and TRBJ2-7 gives the whole variable domain EPEVTQTPSHQVTQMGQEVILRCVPISNHLYFYWYRQILGQKVEFLVSFYNNEISEKSEIFDDQFSVERPDGSNFTLKIRSTKLEDSAMYFCASAGLAEYEQYFGPGTRLTVT.

The chain couples TRBV10-3 to TRBJ1-2, with D unclear. Germline values: CDR1 ENHRY, CDR2 SYGVKD. The CDR3 runs to 13 residues. V dropped 9 bases and J dropped 7 bases, with 18 bases sitting between them. CDR3: CAMASAPSGGYTF. DNA for the CDR3: TGTGCCATGGCTTCGGCCCCGAGTGGTGGCTACACCTTC.

This clonotype was picked up many times. The chain recombines TRBV11-2 with TRBJ2-1; D may be TRBD2 (6 bases). The ends were cut back, 4 bases at V and 10 bases at J, with 11 bases in the middle. The CDR3 is 12 amino acids. The V gene's germline CDR1 is SGHAT and CDR2 FQNNGV. CDR3 sequence reads: CASSYRGLEQFF. In DNA form, the CDR3 reads TGTGCCAGCAGCTATAGGGGACTCGAGCAGTTCTTC.

This clonotype was seen only once. At one end the junction does not follow the germline gene, possibly because of a read error. V is TRBV6-1 and J is TRBJ1-4; D might be TRBD1 (5 bases). CDR1 MNHNS and CDR2 SASEGT come from the germline V gene. This CDR3 has 12 residues. CDR3 in DNA: TGTGCCAGCAGTGATGTAGGGGAAAAACTGATTTTT. Protein: CASSDVGEKLIF.

This clonotype showed up just a few times. The J gene is TRBJ2-1, the V gene TRBV12-3 or TRBV12-4; 11 bases map to TRBD1. V lost 5 bases and J lost 0; bases outside the gene matches: 9. The CDR3 has 18 residues. In nucleotides, the CDR3 is TGTGCCAGCAGTATCGGACAGGGGGCGTCAAGCTCCTACAATGAGCAGTTCTTC. Amino acid sequence: CASSIGQGASSSYNEQFF.

The chain uses TRBV6-1 and TRBJ2-3, with D uncertain. The CDR3 loop spans 14 amino acids. The V gene lost 6 bases and the J gene lost 4 bases, with 14 bases spanning the gap. Germline assignment: CDR1 MNHNS and CDR2 SASEGT. The CDR3 sequence: CASRPSRLPDTQYF. Here the CDR3 DNA reads TGTGCCAGCAGACCTAGTAGGCTTCCAGATACGCAGTATTTT.

This clonotype was seen at least ten times. The gene calls are TRBV30 and TRBJ2-7, with D unresolved. The V end lost 1 base, the J end lost 2 bases, and 6 bases lay between the germline ends. Germline V lookup: CDR1 GTSNPN, CDR2 SVGIG (reference sequence). The CDR3 consists of 12 residues. In DNA, the CDR3 is TGTGCCTGGAGTGCCTTGACCTACGAGCAGTACTTC. Amino acids: CAWSALTYEQYF.

In its sample, this clonotype was seen many times. The chain combines TRBV20-1 with TRBJ2-3; 8 bases line up with TRBD2. V dropped 2 bases and J dropped 0; count of bases not matched to a gene: 7. CDR3 length: 16 residues. Germline lookup yields CDR1 DFQATT and CDR2 SNEGSKA (reference sequence). CDR3 loop: CSARPFSSGSTDTQYF. CDR3 bases: TGCAGTGCTAGACCGTTCTCTAGCGGGAGCACAGATACGCAGTATTTT.

In its sample, this clonotype was seen once. The chain recombines TRBV7-9 with TRBJ1-4; a weak D match, TRBD1 (5 bases). CDR3 size: 12 residues. Germline V gene data show CDR1 as SEHNR and CDR2 as FQNEAQ (reference sequence). V shed 3 bases and J shed 8 bases, with 7 bases lying between them. The CDR3 region has the DNA TGTGCCAGCAGCTTCCGGGACGAAAAACTGTTTTTT. This translates into CASSFRDEKLFF. Based on the CDR3 plus reference TRBV7-9 and TRBJ1-4, the full variable domain is DTGVSQNPRHKITKRGQNVTFRCDPISEHNRLYWYRQTLGQGPEFLTYFQNEAQLEKSRLLSDRFSAERPKGSFSTLEIQRTEQGDSAMYLCASSFRDEKLFFGSGTQLSVL.

This clonotype was picked up many times. The CDR3 region is CASSYSHLAGGNEQFF. As DNA, the CDR3 is TGTGCCAGCAGTTACTCTCACCTAGCGGGGGGCAATGAGCAGTTCTTC. This chain joins TRBV6-5 and TRBJ2-1; TRBD2 agrees at 11 bases. V shed 0 bases and J 6 bases; nucleotides not matched to a gene: 4. The CDR3 loop spans 16 amino acids. In germline, CDR1 is MNHEY, CDR2 SVGAGI.

The table lists this clonotype with many counts. This chain uses TRBV20-1 with TRBJ2-1; D is undetermined. The CDR3 covers 16 residues. CDR1 is DFQATT, CDR2 SNEGSKA, per germline (reference sequence). V was trimmed by 3 bases and J by 2 bases, leaving 17 bases between them. The CDR3 loop reads CSARTGRASAYNEQFF. DNA for the CDR3: TGCAGTGCTAGGACGGGTCGAGCTTCGGCCTACAATGAGCAGTTCTTC.

The chain carries TRBV6-5 and TRBJ1-3, with D tentatively TRBD1 (6 bases). V was clipped by 2 bases and J by 0 bases, with 14 bases between them. The CDR3 covers 17 residues. CDR1 and CDR2 (germline): MNHEY, SVGAGI. Here the CDR3 DNA reads TGTGCCAGCAGTTACACGGGACACCATATCTCTGGAAACACCATATATTTT. It specifies CASSYTGHHISGNTIYF.